One sample yielded the 27 T cell receptor beta chains listed below, sequenced in a study of blood T cell repertoires in COVID-19. TCRdb keeps only in-frame clones here, not all; method: immunoSEQ multiplex PCR. The data contain roughly 250,000 clones, nearly 90% of them seen just once; the ten biggest clones take up under 2.5%. Sequences were obtained from peripheral blood. All receptors come from a woman aged 40 to 50 who had recovered from COVID-19.

This clone was found once. V gene TRBV11-2 combines with J gene TRBJ2-1, with D maybe TRBD2 (6 bases). Germline V lookup: CDR1 SGHAT, CDR2 FQNNGV. The CDR3 has 14 amino acids. Trimming stripped 5 bases from V and 7 bases from J, with 15 bases between. CDR3 nucleotides: TGTGCCAGCAGCCCCATCTTGGCGGGAAATGAGCAGTTCTTC. This translates into CASSPILAGNEQFF.

The chain couples TRBV18 to TRBJ1-2, with 10 positions matching TRBD1. V was pared by 3 bases and J by 4 bases, with 8 bases of the junction left unmatched. CDR1 KGHSH and CDR2 LQKENI come from the germline V gene. This CDR3 is 16 amino acids long. In DNA, the CDR3 is TGTGCCAGCTCACCCGGGACAGGGGATGGACCCTATGGCTACACCTTC. The encoded protein is CASSPGTGDGPYGYTF.

This chain links TRBV2 with TRBJ1-2, with D perhaps TRBD1 (6 bases). Germline V lookup: CDR1 SNHLY, CDR2 FYNNEI. This CDR3 is built from 14 residues. The V gene lost 7 bases and the J gene lost 2 bases, with 14 bases spanning the gap. The DNA for the CDR3 is TGTGCCAGCAAGGCCAGGGGAGTCAACTATGGCTACACCTTC. Translating gives CASKARGVNYGYTF.

About this clone: Other DNA sequences from this sample encode an identical CDR3 as well. V is TRBV2 and J is TRBJ2-5; 8 nucleotides line up with TRBD1. J gave up 4 bases and V 3 bases, and 4 bases lay outside the gene matches. CDR1 SNHLY and CDR2 FYNNEI come from the germline V gene. This CDR3 region has 14 residues. The CDR3 DNA sequence: TGTGCCAGCAGTGACAGGGGGCGCGGAGAGACCCAGTACTTC. It encodes CASSDRGRGETQYF.

The chain joins TRBV2 to TRBJ2-1; 16 bases map to TRBD2. V shed 4 bases and J 6 bases; nucleotides not matched to a gene: 6. CDR3 length: 17 residues. CDR1 and CDR2 (germline): SNHLY, FYNNEI. The CDR3: CASSGGTSGRAGNEQFF. The CDR3 DNA follows: TGTGCCAGCAGTGGTGGGACTAGCGGGAGGGCCGGCAATGAGCAGTTCTTC.

The chain is built from TRBV6-2 or TRBV6-3 and TRBJ2-1; no firm D call. Trimming took off 5 bases at V and 4 bases at J, with 15 bases between the two ends. The CDR3 has 15 residues. Germline CDR1 is MNHEY and CDR2 is SVGEGT. The CDR3 coding sequence is TGTGCCAGCAGTCGAAACAGAGTACAATACAATGAGCAGTTCTTC. The encoded protein is CASSRNRVQYNEQFF.

This rearrangement joins TRBV19 to TRBJ1-5; D is possibly TRBD1 (6 bases). The CDR3 length is 13 residues. Germline V gene data show CDR1 as LNHDA and CDR2 as SQIVND (reference sequence). The V gene lost 6 bases and the J gene lost 2 bases, with 8 bases spanning the gap. The CDR3 protein is CASRDRRNQPQHF. CDR3 DNA: TGTGCCAGTAGGGACAGACGCAATCAGCCCCAGCATTTT.

The genes are TRBV6-5 and TRBJ2-7; maybe TRBD1 (5 bases). Germline V gene sequence: CDR1 MNHEY, CDR2 SVGAGI. V was clipped by 10 bases and J by 7 bases, with 23 bases between them. This CDR3 is 14 amino acids long. CDR3 sequence reads: CATLLDSLPLEQYF. In DNA, the CDR3 is TGTGCCACCCTCCTCGACAGCCTCCCTTTGGAGCAGTACTTC.

This clone was counted only a few times. CDR3 DNA sequence: TGCGCCAGCAGCAAAGGACTAGCGGGAGTGAACACCGGGGAGCTGTTTTTT. It encodes CASSKGLAGVNTGELFF. The gene calls are TRBV5-1 and TRBJ2-2; TRBD2 matches 13 bases. Trimming cost V 4 bases and J 1 base; bases outside gene matches: 4. This CDR3 has 17 amino acids. The V gene's germline CDR1 is SGHRS and CDR2 YFSETQ.

This chain uses TRBV30 with TRBJ2-5; perhaps TRBD2 as D (5 bases). With 4 bases removed from V and 1 base from J, the gap between germline ends came to 16 bases. From germline, CDR1 is GTSNPN and CDR2 SVGIG (reference sequence). This CDR3 comprises 15 residues. The DNA of the CDR3 is TGTGCCTGGAACACGGACTCAGGAACCCAAGAGACCCAGTACTTC. Translated: CAWNTDSGTQETQYF.

This sequence joins TRBV3-1 (or the pseudogene TRBV3-2) and TRBJ2-3; 7 bases are a match to TRBD1. There are 15 residues in the CDR3. Germline lookup yields CDR1 LGHDT and CDR2 YNNKEL (reference sequence). V shed 3 bases, J shed 3 bases, and the junction held 6 bases outside the gene matches. In nucleotides, the CDR3 is TGTGCCAGCAGCCAGGACAGGTATGAAACAGATACGCAGTATTTT. Protein product: CASSQDRYETDTQYF.

A few counts support this clone. The chain is built from TRBV4-2 and TRBJ2-1; weak D call: TRBD2 (6 bases). CDR3 length: 17 residues. The germline V and J ends were trimmed by 1 base and 4 bases, with 17 bases remaining between them. Germline V gene data show CDR1 as LGHNA and CDR2 as YNFKEQ. Here the CDR3 DNA reads TGTGCCAGCAGCCAAGCTACTAGCTGGGGCGTTTACAATGAGCAGTTCTTC. Translating it yields CASSQATSWGVYNEQFF.

For this clone: Other DNA sequences within the sample encode an identical CDR3. J is TRBJ2-1 and V is TRBV4-2; 12 nucleotides align to TRBD2. The germline V gene has CDR1 LGHNA and CDR2 YNFKEQ. J was trimmed by 4 bases and V by 0 bases; bases with no gene match: 1. The CDR3 length is 16 residues. CDR3 in amino acids: CASSQELAGGYNEQFF. CDR3 DNA: TGTGCCAGCAGCCAAGAACTAGCGGGAGGATACAATGAGCAGTTCTTC.

This clone was seen once. The gene calls are TRBV4-2 and TRBJ1-3, with D uncertain. Germline V gives CDR1 LGHNA, CDR2 YNFKEQ. The CDR3 is 17 residues long. V was cut by 0 bases and J by 0 bases, with 12 bases left in between. CDR3 sequence (DNA): TGTGCCAGCAGCCAAGATGAGGTACGGAACTCTGGAAACACCATATATTTT. This encodes CASSQDEVRNSGNTIYF.

The CDR3 coding sequence is TGTGCCAGCAGTTTAGGGGCTTTTAAGGCTAGGCATTTT. This codes for CASSLGAFKARHF. The J gene is TRBJ1-5, the V gene TRBV27, with D possibly being TRBD1 (5 bases). The CDR3 spans 13 residues. Looked up from germline, CDR1 is MNHEY and CDR2 is SMNVEV (reference sequence). V dropped 2 bases and J dropped 15 bases, with 17 bases sitting between them.

DNA for the CDR3: TGTGCCAGCAGTGGGGAAAGGGGCCTGGAGCCCCAGCATTTT. Translation: CASSGERGLEPQHF. The genes are TRBV2 and TRBJ1-5, with D possibly matching TRBD1 (5 bases). CDR3 length equals 14 residues. Germline CDR1 is SNHLY and CDR2 is FYNNEI. The V end lost 4 bases, the J end lost 8 bases, and 15 bases lay between the germline ends.

The chain uses TRBV6-6 and TRBJ2-3, with 14 bases lining up with TRBD2. After removal of 5 bases from V and 0 bases from J, the junction contained 10 bases not matched to a gene. In germline, CDR1 is MNHNY, CDR2 SVGAGI (reference sequence). This CDR3 is built from 19 residues. The CDR3 loop reads CASSLRRTSGGQSTDTQYF. The CDR3 DNA is TGTGCCAGCAGTCTCCGCCGGACTAGCGGGGGGCAAAGCACAGATACGCAGTATTTT.

This sequence joins TRBV28 and TRBJ1-4; maybe TRBD1 (6 bases). The ends were cut back, 7 bases at V and 0 bases at J, with 9 bases in the middle. There are 14 residues in the CDR3. Germline V gene sequence: CDR1 MDHEN, CDR2 SYDVKM. As DNA, the CDR3 is TGTGCCAGCAAGGGGACACCAACTAATGAAAAACTGTTTTTT. Encoded protein: CASKGTPTNEKLFF. Combining the CDR3 with reference TRBV28 and TRBJ1-4 gives the whole variable domain DVKVTQSSRYLVKRTGEKVFLECVQDMDHENMFWYRQDPGLGLRLIYFSYDVKMKEKGDIPEGYSVSREKKERFSLILESASTNQTSMYLCASKGTPTNEKLFFGSGTQLSVL.

The chain recombines TRBV29-1 with TRBJ2-3; D ambiguous. The CDR3 is 13 residues long. Germline CDR1 SQVTM, CDR2 ANQGSEA. V lost 6 bases, J lost 1 base, and 11 bases lay in between. For the CDR3, the DNA is TGCAGCGTGGCCCCGCAGGGCACAGATACGCAGTATTTT. Translating it yields CSVAPQGTDTQYF.

This chain uses TRBV19 with TRBJ2-1; 8 positions agree with TRBD2. Unmatched junction bases numbered 8, after V lost 1 base and J lost 3 bases. Germline values: CDR1 LNHDA, CDR2 SQIVND (reference sequence). The CDR3 covers 17 residues. The DNA of the CDR3 is TGTGCCAGTAGTATAGGGCCCGGACTAGCCGTCTACAATGAGCAGTTCTTC. Its translation is CASSIGPGLAVYNEQFF.

This clone was counted once. The chain uses TRBV4-1 and TRBJ2-4; D is possibly TRBD1 (6 bases). V was pared by 0 bases and J by 7 bases, with 19 bases between. CDR1 MGHRA and CDR2 YSYEKL come from the germline V gene. This CDR3 spans 17 amino acids. CDR3 coding DNA: TGCGCCAGCAGCCAAGATATAGGGCAGGGGCGGTTGAACATTCAGTACTTC. Protein product: CASSQDIGQGRLNIQYF.

The chain joins TRBV4-2 to TRBJ2-7; 11 nucleotides match TRBD2. This CDR3 contains 16 residues. V shed 4 bases, J shed 3 bases, and the junction held 8 bases outside the gene matches. The V gene's germline CDR1 is LGHNA and CDR2 YNFKEQ. CDR3 DNA sequence: TGTGCCAGCAGCCGGGGAGGGACTAGCGGAGACTACGAGCAGTACTTC. It translates to CASSRGGTSGDYEQYF.

This CDR3 reads CASSERDRAPYIQYF. The CDR3 bases are TGTGCCAGCAGCGAGAGGGACAGGGCCCCGTACATTCAGTACTTC. The gene calls are TRBV5-6 and TRBJ2-4; the match to TRBD1 covers 9 bases. This CDR3 comprises 15 residues. The V segment lost 4 bases and the J segment 8 bases; nucleotides outside the gene matches: 10. From germline, CDR1 is SGHDT and CDR2 YYEEEE.

J is TRBJ2-7 and V is TRBV4-1, with 7 bases lining up with TRBD2. The CDR3 has 13 amino acids. In germline, CDR1 is MGHRA, CDR2 YSYEKL. V trimming: 6 bases; J trimming: 7 bases; junction bases outside the gene matches: 9. CDR3 amino acids: CASRGPSGGEQYF. CDR3 in DNA: TGCGCCAGCAGGGGTCCTTCGGGGGGTGAGCAGTACTTC.

This chain joins TRBV9 and TRBJ2-7; 14 bases are shared with TRBD2. From germline, CDR1 is SGDLS and CDR2 YYNGEE. The length of the CDR3 is 17 residues. The V segment lost 0 bases and the J segment 2 bases; nucleotides outside the gene matches: 4. CDR3 sequence: CASSVGLAGGNAYEQYF. The CDR3 DNA sequence: TGTGCCAGCAGCGTAGGACTAGCGGGGGGGAACGCCTACGAGCAGTACTTC.

The gene calls are TRBV9 and TRBJ1-3; no firm D call. V lost 0 bases to trimming and J lost 4 bases, with 8 bases between them. The V gene's germline CDR1 is SGDLS and CDR2 YYNGEE. This CDR3 region has 14 residues. The CDR3 region is CASSVAGGGNTIYF. CDR3 nucleotides: TGTGCCAGCAGCGTAGCTGGAGGAGGAAACACCATATATTTT.

The chain couples TRBV7-9 to TRBJ2-1, with 8 bases lining up with TRBD2. Losses at the gene ends were 5 bases for V and 0 bases for J; bases not matched to a gene: 3. The length of the CDR3 is 15 residues. Germline CDR1 is SEHNR and CDR2 is FQNEAQ (reference sequence). The CDR3 protein is CASSPSGSSYNEQFF. The CDR3 DNA reads as TGTGCCAGCAGCCCCAGCGGGAGCTCCTACAATGAGCAGTTCTTC. Complete variable domain (other parts from reference TRBV7-9 and TRBJ2-1): DTGVSQNPRHKITKRGQNVTFRCDPISEHNRLYWYRQTLGQGPEFLTYFQNEAQLEKSRLLSDRFSAERPKGSFSTLEIQRTEQGDSAMYLCASSPSGSSYNEQFFGPGTRLTVL.